The T cell receptor beta chain under discussion was sequenced for a study of blood T cell repertoires in COVID-19. Background on the study: Sources were T cells, B-cell-depleted T cells, or PBMCs; the material itself was cDNA or gDNA.

Trimming removed 0 bases from V and 5 bases from J, with 17 bases in between. Germline loops: CDR1 SGHNT, CDR2 YYREEE (reference sequence). The CDR3 spans 17 residues. Everyone who took part was roughly 18 to 90 years old, and they came from some 23 US areas. Participant reports of clinical history set cohort assignment. In the source study's methods: Estimation of nucleated cell counts relied on the amplification of reference gene primers. Repertoires were generated with immunoSEQ multiplex PCR, while TCRdb's copy carries only in-frame clones and drops some. V and J calls and clone size are those listed in that table; D and trimming were worked out from the DNA. The table shows some 190,000 clones, with more than 75% occurring only once.

V and J are TRBV5-4 and TRBJ2-2; no reliable D call. The source is a woman between 50 and 59 years old with acute COVID-19. Sequenced sample: PBMCs or T cells enriched from blood (not recorded which). CDR3: CASSLAGHGYPTGELFF. CDR3 DNA: TGTGCCAGCAGCTTGGCAGGCCATGGTTACCCGACCGGGGAGCTGTTTTTT.